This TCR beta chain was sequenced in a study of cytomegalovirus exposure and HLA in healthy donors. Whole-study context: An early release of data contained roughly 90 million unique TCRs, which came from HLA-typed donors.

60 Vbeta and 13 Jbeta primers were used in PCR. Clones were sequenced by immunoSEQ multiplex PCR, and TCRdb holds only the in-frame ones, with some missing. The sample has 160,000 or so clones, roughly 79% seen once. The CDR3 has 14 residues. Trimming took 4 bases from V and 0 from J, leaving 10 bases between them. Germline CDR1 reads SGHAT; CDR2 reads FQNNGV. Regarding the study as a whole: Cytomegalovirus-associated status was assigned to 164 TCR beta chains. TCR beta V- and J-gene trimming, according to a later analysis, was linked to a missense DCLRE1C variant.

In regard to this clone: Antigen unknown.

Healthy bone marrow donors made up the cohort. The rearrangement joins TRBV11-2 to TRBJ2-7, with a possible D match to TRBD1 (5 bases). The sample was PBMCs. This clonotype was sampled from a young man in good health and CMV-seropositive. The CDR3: CASSWGVASYEQYF. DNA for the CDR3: TGTGCCAGCAGCTGGGGCGTTGCCTCCTACGAGCAGTACTTC.